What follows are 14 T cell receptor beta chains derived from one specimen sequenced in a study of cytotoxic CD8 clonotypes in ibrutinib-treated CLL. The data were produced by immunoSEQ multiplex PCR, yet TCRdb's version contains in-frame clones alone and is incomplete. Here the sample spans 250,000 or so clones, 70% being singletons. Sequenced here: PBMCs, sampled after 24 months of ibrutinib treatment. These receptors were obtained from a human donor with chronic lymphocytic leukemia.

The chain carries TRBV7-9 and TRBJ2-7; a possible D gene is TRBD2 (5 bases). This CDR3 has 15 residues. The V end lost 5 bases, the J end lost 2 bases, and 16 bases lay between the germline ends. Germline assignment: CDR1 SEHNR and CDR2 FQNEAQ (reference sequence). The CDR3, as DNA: TGTGCCAGCAGCCCCCCCCGGGATCCCACCTACGAGCAGTACTTC. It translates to CASSPPRDPTYEQYF.

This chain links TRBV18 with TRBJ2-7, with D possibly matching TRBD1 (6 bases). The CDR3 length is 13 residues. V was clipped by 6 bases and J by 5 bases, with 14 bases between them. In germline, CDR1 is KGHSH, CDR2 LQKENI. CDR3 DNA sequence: TGTGCCAGCTCGGACAGTAATTCACACGAGCAGTACTTC. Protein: CASSDSNSHEQYF.

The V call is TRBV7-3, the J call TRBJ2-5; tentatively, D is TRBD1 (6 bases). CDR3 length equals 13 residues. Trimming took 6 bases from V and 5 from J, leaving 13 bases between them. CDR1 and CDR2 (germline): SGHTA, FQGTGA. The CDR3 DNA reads TGTGCCAGCAGGACGGACAGCTTGGAGACCCAGTACTTC. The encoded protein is CASRTDSLETQYF.

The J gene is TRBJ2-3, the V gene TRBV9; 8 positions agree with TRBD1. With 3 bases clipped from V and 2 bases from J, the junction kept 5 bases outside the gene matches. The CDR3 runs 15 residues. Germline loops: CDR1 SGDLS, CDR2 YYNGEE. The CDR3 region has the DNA TGTGCCAGCAGCGCCGGACAGGGAAACACAGATACGCAGTATTTT. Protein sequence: CASSAGQGNTDTQYF.

This CDR3 reads CASSLDRVPSYNEQFF. DNA for the CDR3: TGTGCCAGCAGCCTAGATCGGGTCCCCTCCTACAATGAGCAGTTCTTC. V gene TRBV9 combines with J gene TRBJ2-1; D remains unclear. This CDR3 spans 16 amino acids. In germline, CDR1 is SGDLS, CDR2 YYNGEE. V was trimmed by 4 bases and J by 0 bases, leaving 14 bases between them.

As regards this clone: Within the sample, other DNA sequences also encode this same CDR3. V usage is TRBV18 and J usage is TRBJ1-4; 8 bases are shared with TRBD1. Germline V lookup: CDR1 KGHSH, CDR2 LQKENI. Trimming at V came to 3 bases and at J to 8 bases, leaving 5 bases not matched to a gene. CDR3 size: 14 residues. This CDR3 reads CASSPGQGGEKLFF. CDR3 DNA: TGTGCCAGCTCACCCGGACAGGGAGGGGAAAAACTGTTTTTT.

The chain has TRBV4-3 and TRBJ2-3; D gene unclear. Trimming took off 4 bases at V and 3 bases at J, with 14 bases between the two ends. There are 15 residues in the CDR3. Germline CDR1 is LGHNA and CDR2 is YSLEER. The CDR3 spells CASSLGAPGTDTQYF. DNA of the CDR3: TGCGCCAGCAGCCTTGGAGCCCCCGGTACAGATACGCAGTATTTT.

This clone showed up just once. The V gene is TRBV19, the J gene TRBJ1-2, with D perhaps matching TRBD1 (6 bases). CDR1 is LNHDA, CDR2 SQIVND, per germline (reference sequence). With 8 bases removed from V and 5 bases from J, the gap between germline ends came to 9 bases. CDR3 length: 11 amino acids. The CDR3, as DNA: TGTGCCAGTTTAGGACAGTATGGCTACACCTTC. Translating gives CASLGQYGYTF.

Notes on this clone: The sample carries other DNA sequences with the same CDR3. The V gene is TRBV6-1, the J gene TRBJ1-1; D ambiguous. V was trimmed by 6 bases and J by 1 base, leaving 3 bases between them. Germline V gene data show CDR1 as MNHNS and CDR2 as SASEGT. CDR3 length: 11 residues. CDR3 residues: CASRENTEAFF. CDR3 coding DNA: TGTGCCAGCAGAGAGAACACTGAAGCTTTCTTT.

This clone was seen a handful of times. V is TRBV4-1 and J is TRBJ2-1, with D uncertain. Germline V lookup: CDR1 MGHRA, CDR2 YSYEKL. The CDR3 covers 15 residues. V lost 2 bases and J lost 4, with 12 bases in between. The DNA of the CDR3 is TGCGCCAGCAGCCAATTGGAGACTCCGTACAATGAGCAGTTCTTC. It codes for CASSQLETPYNEQFF.

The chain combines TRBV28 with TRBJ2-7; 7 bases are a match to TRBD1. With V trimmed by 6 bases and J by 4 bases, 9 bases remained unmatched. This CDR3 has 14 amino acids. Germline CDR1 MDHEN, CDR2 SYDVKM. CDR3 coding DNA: TGTGCCAGCAGACCCGTCGACAGGGCTTACGAGCAGTACTTC. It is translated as CASRPVDRAYEQYF.

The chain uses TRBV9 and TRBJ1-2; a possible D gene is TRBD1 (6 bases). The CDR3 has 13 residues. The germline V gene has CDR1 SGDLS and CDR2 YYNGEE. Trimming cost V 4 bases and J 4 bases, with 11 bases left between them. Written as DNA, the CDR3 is TGTGCCAGCAGCTCCAACAGGGCCTATGGCTACACCTTC. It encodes CASSSNRAYGYTF.

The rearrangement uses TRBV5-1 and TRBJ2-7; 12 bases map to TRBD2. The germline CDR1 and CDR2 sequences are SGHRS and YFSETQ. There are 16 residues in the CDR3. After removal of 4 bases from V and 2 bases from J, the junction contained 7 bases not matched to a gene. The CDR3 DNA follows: TGCGCCAGCAGCCTGACACTAGCGGGAGGCGCCTACGAGCAGTACTTC. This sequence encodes CASSLTLAGGAYEQYF.

This CDR3 is CASSEWGSQNTEAFF. In DNA, the CDR3 is TGTGCCAGCAGTGAGTGGGGCAGCCAGAACACTGAAGCTTTCTTT. The rearrangement links TRBV6-1 to TRBJ1-1, with D possibly TRBD1 on 5 matching bases. CDR1 and CDR2 (germline): MNHNS, SASEGT. The CDR3 extends over 15 amino acids. Trimming removed 3 bases from V and 1 base from J, with 12 bases in between.